This TCR beta chain was sequenced in a study of blood T cell repertoires in COVID-19. In the source study's methods: Cell counts per sample came from amplifying reference gene primers. Clones were read by immunoSEQ multiplex PCR, and TCRdb kept only the in-frame ones, dropping some. The V and J calls and clone size were taken over from that table, and D and trimming were inferred from the DNA. The table records 200,000 to 250,000 clones, 84% of them present only once. Germline CDR1 and CDR2: SNHLY and FYNNEI. V was shortened by 11 bases and J by 4 bases, with 17 bases between the two germline ends. The CDR3 length is 13 residues.

Sequencing input: PBMCs or T cells enriched from blood (not recorded which). This TCR was recovered from a woman between 35 and 50 years old who had recovered from COVID-19. The gene calls are TRBV2 and TRBJ1-1; possibly TRBD1 for D (5 bases). The CDR3 coding sequence is TGTGCCGGACGAGGGTGGGGGGTCACTGAAGCTTTCTTT. Its translation is CAGRGWGVTEAFF. The full variable domain, with the rest looked up from reference TRBV2 and TRBJ1-1, is EPEVTQTPSHQVTQMGQEVILRCVPISNHLYFYWYRQILGQKVEFLVSFYNNEISEKSEIFDDQFSVERPDGSNFTLKIRSTKLEDSAMYFCAGRGWGVTEAFFGQGTRLTVV.